This TCR beta chain came from a study of blood T cells in healthy people across ages (dated by TCRdb to the mid-2010s). In the study overall: Template switching captured roughly one uniquely barcoded TCR beta cDNA molecule per two T cells in model experiments. The donors were split into four age groups: young (average about 15 years), middle-aged (roughly 39), aged (62) and long-lived (under 90). To avoid experimental bias, donors of different ages were distributed randomly across sequencing lanes. Age-related changes in TCR beta repertoire diversity were measured in the study by deep sequencing normalized with unique cDNA molecular identifiers. Using the same blood draw, the study looked at two additional independent replicas of 1 million unique cDNA reads for two donors, one aged 18 to 29 and the other aged 80 or older.

Concerning this clonotype: Its antigen remains undetermined. No base quality values were provided; no much bigger clone lies one nucleotide off.

Libraries were prepared through 5' RACE. Sequencing relied on an Illumina HiSeq 2500. A second PCR of 7 to 11 cycles was performed with a sample-barcoded 5' primer and a J-beta primer mix. A template-switch 5' adaptor carrying 12 random nucleotides introduced a unique molecular identifier onto each TCR beta cDNA molecule. Each sample yielded at least 3 million CDR3-containing paired-end reads. First-strand cDNA synthesis was performed from all RNA using the Mint cDNA synthesis kit, with priming by a TRBC-specific oligonucleotide. Following uracil-DNA glycosylase treatment, all cDNA underwent a first 18-cycle PCR with the universal primers M1SS and BC2_uni_R. In the authors' own workflow: Normalization of each sample was performed by random selection of 1 million high-quality reads, each carrying a distinct molecular identifier. Reads sharing molecular identifiers were discarded rather than binned into consensus sequences. MiTCR, with a Q25 quality threshold and the strictest error-elimination algorithm, was used for CDR3 identification, clonotype clustering and error correction. A nonparametric unseen species model with Euler transformation was used to estimate a lower bound on total TCR beta diversity. TCRdb handled the public reads itself, with Q25 trimming in fastp and clone calling in MiXCR, and kept productive beta chains. Entries are consolidated by CDR3 protein sequence, retaining the most common genes and DNA. The V and J calls shown here were made by TCRdb, not taken from the authors' results. Here the sample has just over 800,000 distinct CDR3 sequences; around 68% occur a single time. The ten largest clones capture around a quarter of the sample.

Systemically healthy Caucasian individuals from Russia, 35 to 40 in total and aged about 6 to 100 years, were included as donors. Each donor gave 8 to 10 milliliters of peripheral blood, drawn into EDTA-treated Vacutainer tubes. Ficoll-Paque density-gradient centrifugation was used to isolate PBMCs, with at least 6.5 million per sample. Trizol reagent was used to extract total RNA from the PBMCs, yielding at least 5.5 micrograms per sample. For every donor, flow cytometry on a PBMC aliquot measured the percentage of naive CD45RAhigh/CD27high T cells. General study outcomes and caveats: Because the CMV infection status of the donors was unknown, age-related changes in expanded clonotypes may potentially have been confounded. As age increased, observed TCR beta diversity per million T cells dropped in a roughly linear way, and a significant reduction was already evident by age 40. Estimates of total diversity from one million sequenced T cells were regarded as lower bounds and underestimates. Compared with the aged group, the long-lived group had more naive CD4+ T cells, fewer expanded clones and increased TCR diversity, suggesting age selection. A strong correlation was found between observed TCR beta diversity and the percentage of naive T cells measured by flow cytometry. Because profiling used bulk unsorted PBMCs, naive and antigen-experienced compartments could not be compared conclusively.

The CDR3 measures 15 amino acids from cysteine to phenylalanine. Of all the DNA, just the CDR3 is kept, 45 bases in frame from base 1. CDR1 and CDR2 are read off the germline V gene (reference sequence) as PRHDT and FYEKMQ. Sequencing input: blood. The sequence was obtained from a man aged 25-40 years in good health. This chain is built from TRBV13 and TRBJ2-1, with a tentative D gene TRBD1 over 6 matching bases. Matching the DNA end better, TRBJ2-7 makes the J call doubtful. The CDR3: CASSTHPGTQYEQYF. The DNA sequence reads TGTGCCAGCAGCACCCACCCCGGGACACAATACGAGCAGTACTTC.